The following is a TCR beta chain sequence with its context. Antigen unknown. PCR primers comprised 60 Vbeta and 13 Jbeta primers. Sequencing was performed with immunoSEQ multiplex PCR; in TCRdb, only in-frame clones are kept and a portion is missing. The sample's table shows some 200,000 clones. These data are taken from a study of cytomegalovirus exposure and HLA in healthy donors. Study-wide results and caveats: Per a prior analysis, the majority of TCR beta V segments were productive roughly 87% or roughly 30% of the time. The number of N-insertions in an Asian-associated ancestry cluster was reportedly below the roughly 670-donor mean in a later analysis.

Looked up from germline, CDR1 is MRHNA and CDR2 is SNTAGT. The CDR3 extends over 16 amino acids. With V trimmed by 2 bases and J by 3 bases, 6 bases remained unmatched. Sequencing was done on a sample of PBMCs. This sequence joins TRBV6-4 and TRBJ2-1; 8 bases are a match to TRBD2. The clonotype comes from a woman under 30 in good health and CMV-seropositive. CDR3 loop: CASSDGISGDYNEQFF. For the CDR3, the DNA is TGTGCCAGCAGTGACGGGATTAGCGGGGACTACAATGAGCAGTTCTTC.